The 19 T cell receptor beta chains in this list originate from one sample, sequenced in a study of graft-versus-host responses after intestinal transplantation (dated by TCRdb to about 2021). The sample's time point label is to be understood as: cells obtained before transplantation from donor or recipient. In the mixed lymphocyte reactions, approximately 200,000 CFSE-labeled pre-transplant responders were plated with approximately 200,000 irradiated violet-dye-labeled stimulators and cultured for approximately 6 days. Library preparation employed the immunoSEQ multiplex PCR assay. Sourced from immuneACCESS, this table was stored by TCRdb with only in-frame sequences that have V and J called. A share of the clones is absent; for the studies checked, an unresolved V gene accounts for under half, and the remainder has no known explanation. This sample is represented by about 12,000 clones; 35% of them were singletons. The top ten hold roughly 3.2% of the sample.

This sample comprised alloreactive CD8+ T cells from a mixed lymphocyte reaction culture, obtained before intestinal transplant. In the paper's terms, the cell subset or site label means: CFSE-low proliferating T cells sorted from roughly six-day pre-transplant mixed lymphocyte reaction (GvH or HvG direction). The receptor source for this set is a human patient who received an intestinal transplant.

Here the CDR3 reads CASSHLVNEQFF. CDR3 sequence (DNA): TGTGCCAGCAGCCATCTAGTGAATGAGCAGTTCTTC. The chain combines TRBV13 with TRBJ2-1; no definite D call. This CDR3 contains 12 residues. Between the trimmed V and J ends, which lost 5 bases and 7 bases, there was a span of 9 bases. Germline CDR1 is PRHDT and CDR2 is FYEKMQ (reference sequence).

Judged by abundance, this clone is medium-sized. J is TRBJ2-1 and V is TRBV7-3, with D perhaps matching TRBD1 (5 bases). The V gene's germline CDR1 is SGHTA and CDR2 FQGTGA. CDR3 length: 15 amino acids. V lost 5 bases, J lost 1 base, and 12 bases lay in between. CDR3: CASSPDRTSYNEQFF. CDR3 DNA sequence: TGTGCCAGCAGCCCAGACAGAACTTCCTACAATGAGCAGTTCTTC. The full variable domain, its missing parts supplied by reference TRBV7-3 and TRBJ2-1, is GAGVSQTPSNKVTEKGKYVELRCDPISGHTALYWYRQSLGQGPEFLIYFQGTGAADDSGLPNDRFFAVRPEGSVSTLKIQRTERGDSAVYLCASSPDRTSYNEQFFGPGTRLTVL.

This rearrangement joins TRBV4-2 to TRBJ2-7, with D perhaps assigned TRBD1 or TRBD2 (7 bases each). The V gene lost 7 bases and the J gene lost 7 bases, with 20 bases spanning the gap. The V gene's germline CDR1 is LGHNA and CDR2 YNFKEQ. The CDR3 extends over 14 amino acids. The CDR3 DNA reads TGTGCCAGCAAGGGGGCGGGAGAGTCTAAAGAGCAGTACTTC. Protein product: CASKGAGESKEQYF.

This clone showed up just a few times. As DNA, the CDR3 is TGTGCCAGCAGCCCACGCGCTAGCGTAACAGATACGCAGTATTTT. Amino acid sequence: CASSPRASVTDTQYF. The chain employs TRBV7-9 and TRBJ2-3; D is possibly TRBD2 (6 bases). Trimming removed 5 bases at V and 3 bases at J, with 15 bases between. Germline V gene lookup returns CDR1 SEHNR and CDR2 FQNEAQ (reference sequence). This CDR3 comprises 15 residues.

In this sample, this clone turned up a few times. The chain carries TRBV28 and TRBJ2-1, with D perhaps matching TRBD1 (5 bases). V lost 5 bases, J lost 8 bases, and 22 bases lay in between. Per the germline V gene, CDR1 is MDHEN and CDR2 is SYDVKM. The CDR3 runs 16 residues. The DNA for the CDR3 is TGTGCCAGCAGTCCGCCCCGTCATCCCTGGGGCGATGAGCAGTTCTTC. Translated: CASSPPRHPWGDEQFF.

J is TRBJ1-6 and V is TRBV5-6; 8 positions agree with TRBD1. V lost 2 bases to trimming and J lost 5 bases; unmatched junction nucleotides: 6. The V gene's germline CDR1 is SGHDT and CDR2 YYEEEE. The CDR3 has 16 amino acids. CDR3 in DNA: TGTGCCAGCAGCTTATCCGGGACAGGTCATAATTCACCCCTCCACTTT. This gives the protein CASSLSGTGHNSPLHF.

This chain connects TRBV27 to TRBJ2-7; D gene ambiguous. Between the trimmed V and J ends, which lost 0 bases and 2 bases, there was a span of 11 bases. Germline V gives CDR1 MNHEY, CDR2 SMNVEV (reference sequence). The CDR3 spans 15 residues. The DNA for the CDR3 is TGTGCCAGCAGTTTATCGGGCAGACCGGCCTACGAGCAGTACTTC. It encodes CASSLSGRPAYEQYF.

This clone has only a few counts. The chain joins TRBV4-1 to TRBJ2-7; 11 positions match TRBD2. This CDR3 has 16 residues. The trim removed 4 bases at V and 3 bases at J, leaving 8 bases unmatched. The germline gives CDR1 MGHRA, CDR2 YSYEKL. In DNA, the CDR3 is TGCGCCAGCAGCCCCCCGACGGGACTAGCGGTCTACGAGCAGTACTTC. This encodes CASSPPTGLAVYEQYF.

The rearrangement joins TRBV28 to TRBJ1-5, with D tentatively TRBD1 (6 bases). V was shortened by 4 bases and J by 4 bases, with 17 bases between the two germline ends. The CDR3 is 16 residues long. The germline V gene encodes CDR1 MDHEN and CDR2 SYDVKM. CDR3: CASSYRVGGRNQPQHF. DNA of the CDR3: TGTGCCAGCAGTTACAGGGTGGGGGGTAGGAATCAGCCCCAGCATTTT.

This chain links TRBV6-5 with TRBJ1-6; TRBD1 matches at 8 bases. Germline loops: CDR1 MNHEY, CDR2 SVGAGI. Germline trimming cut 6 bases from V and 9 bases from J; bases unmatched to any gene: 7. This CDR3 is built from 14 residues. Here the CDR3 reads CASSLGTGSSPLHF. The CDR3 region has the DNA TGTGCCAGCAGCCTCGGGACAGGCAGTTCACCCCTCCACTTT.

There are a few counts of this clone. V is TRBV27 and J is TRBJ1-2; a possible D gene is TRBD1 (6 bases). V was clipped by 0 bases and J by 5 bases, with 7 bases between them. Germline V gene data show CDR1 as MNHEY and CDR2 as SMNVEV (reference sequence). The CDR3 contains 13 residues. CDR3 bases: TGTGCCAGCAGTTTATCAGGGGGATATGGCTACACCTTC. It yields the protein CASSLSGGYGYTF.

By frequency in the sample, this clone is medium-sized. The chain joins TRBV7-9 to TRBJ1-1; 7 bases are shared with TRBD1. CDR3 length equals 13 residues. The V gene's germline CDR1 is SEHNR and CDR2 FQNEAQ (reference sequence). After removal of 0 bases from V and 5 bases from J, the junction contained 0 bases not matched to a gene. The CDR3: CASSLATGTEAFF. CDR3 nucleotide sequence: TGTGCCAGCAGCTTAGCGACAGGGACTGAAGCTTTCTTT.

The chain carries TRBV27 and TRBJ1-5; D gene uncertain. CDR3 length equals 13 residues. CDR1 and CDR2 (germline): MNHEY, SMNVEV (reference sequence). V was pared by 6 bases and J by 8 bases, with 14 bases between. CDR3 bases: TGTGCCAGCAGCTCGTGGGGTCCCGAGCCCCAGCATTTT. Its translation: CASSSWGPEPQHF.

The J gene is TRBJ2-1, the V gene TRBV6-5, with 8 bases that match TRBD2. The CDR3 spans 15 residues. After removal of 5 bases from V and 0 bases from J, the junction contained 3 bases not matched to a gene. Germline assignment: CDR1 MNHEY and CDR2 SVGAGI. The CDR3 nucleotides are TGTGCCAGCAGTATAAGCGGGAGCTCCTACAATGAGCAGTTCTTC. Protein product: CASSISGSSYNEQFF.

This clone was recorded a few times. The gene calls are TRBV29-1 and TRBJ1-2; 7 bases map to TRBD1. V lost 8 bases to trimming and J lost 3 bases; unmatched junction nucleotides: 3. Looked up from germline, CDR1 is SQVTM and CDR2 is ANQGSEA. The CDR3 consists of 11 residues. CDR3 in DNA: TGCAGCCTAACAGGGGACTATGGCTACACCTTC. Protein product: CSLTGDYGYTF. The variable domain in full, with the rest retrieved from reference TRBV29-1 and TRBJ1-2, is SAVISQKPSRDICQRGTSLTIQCQVDSQVTMMFWYRQQPGQSLTLIATANQGSEATYESGFVIDKFPISRPNLTFSTLTVSNMSPEDSSIYLCSLTGDYGYTFGSGTRLTVV.

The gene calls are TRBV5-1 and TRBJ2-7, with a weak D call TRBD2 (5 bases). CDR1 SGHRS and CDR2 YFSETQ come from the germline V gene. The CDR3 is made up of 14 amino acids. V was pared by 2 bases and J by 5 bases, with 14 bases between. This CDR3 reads CASSFRGGGNEQYF. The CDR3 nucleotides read TGCGCCAGCAGCTTCCGGGGTGGAGGCAACGAGCAGTACTTC.

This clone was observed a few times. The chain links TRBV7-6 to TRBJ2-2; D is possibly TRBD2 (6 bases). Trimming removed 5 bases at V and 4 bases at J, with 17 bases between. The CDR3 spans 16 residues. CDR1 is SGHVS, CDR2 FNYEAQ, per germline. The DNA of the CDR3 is TGTGCCAGCAGCCAAGCGGCGGGGCGGTTCACCGGGGAGCTGTTTTTT. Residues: CASSQAAGRFTGELFF. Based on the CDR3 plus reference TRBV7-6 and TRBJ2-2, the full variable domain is GAGVSQSPRYKVTKRGQDVALRCDPISGHVSLYWYRQALGQGPEFLTYFNYEAQQDKSGLPNDRFSAERPEGSISTLTIQRTEQRDSAMYRCASSQAAGRFTGELFFGEGSRLTVL.

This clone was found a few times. CDR3 in DNA: TGTGCCAGCAGCGACTTGGGTACTAGCGGGAGCTACGAGCAGTACTTC. Protein: CASSDLGTSGSYEQYF. V usage is TRBV7-3 and J usage is TRBJ2-7, with 11 positions matching TRBD2. From germline, CDR1 is SGHTA and CDR2 FQGTGA. The V segment lost 5 bases and the J segment 3 bases; nucleotides outside the gene matches: 9. This CDR3 is built from 16 residues. Full variable domain (remainder filled in from reference TRBV7-3 and TRBJ2-7): GAGVSQTPSNKVTEKGKYVELRCDPISGHTALYWYRQSLGQGPEFLIYFQGTGAADDSGLPNDRFFAVRPEGSVSTLKIQRTERGDSAVYLCASSDLGTSGSYEQYFGPGTRLTVT.

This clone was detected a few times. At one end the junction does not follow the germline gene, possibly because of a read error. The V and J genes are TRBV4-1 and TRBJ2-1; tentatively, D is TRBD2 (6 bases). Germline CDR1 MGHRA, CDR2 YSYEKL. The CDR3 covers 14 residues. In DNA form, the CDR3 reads TGCGCCAGCAGCCAGACATCCGGGACTTCTCTTATAGTCTTC. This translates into CASSQTSGTSLIVF.